One sample yielded the 26 T cell receptor beta chains listed below, sequenced in a study of blood T cell repertoires in COVID-19. Measured with immunoSEQ multiplex PCR; TCRdb has only the in-frame clones, and not every one. The repertoire holds 100,000 to 150,000 clones, around 76% seen once, with around 6% in the top ten. The sample comprised peripheral blood. The receptors originated from a man older than 75 with COVID-19, enrolled during active disease.

This clone was seen once. The V call is TRBV11-1, the J call TRBJ2-1; TRBD1 might be the D (6 bases). CDR1 and CDR2 from the germline V gene are SGHAT and FQDESV (reference sequence). The germline V and J ends were trimmed by 4 bases and 10 bases, with 14 bases remaining between them. The CDR3 has 13 residues. CDR3 sequence reads: CASSSELGGEQFF. The CDR3 DNA reads TGTGCCAGCAGCTCCGAGCTAGGGGGAGAGCAGTTCTTC.

In its sample, this clone ranks as medium-sized (0.01 to 0.1%). The gene calls are TRBV28 and TRBJ2-1; D possibly corresponds to TRBD2 (5 bases). V lost 7 bases and J lost 0, with 16 bases in between. The CDR3 contains 16 residues. Germline V gives CDR1 MDHEN, CDR2 SYDVKM. The CDR3 spells CASMWSSGGSYNEQFF. The CDR3 DNA reads TGTGCCAGCATGTGGAGCAGCGGTGGCTCCTACAATGAGCAGTTCTTC. The entire variable domain, with the rest obtained from reference TRBV28 and TRBJ2-1, is as follows: DVKVTQSSRYLVKRTGEKVFLECVQDMDHENMFWYRQDPGLGLRLIYFSYDVKMKEKGDIPEGYSVSREKKERFSLILESASTNQTSMYLCASMWSSGGSYNEQFFGPGTRLTVL.

This clone occurred once. The chain has TRBV3-1 (or the pseudogene TRBV3-2) and TRBJ2-1; TRBD1 aligns across 10 bases. Germline CDR1 and CDR2: LGHDT and YNNKEL (reference sequence). J was trimmed by 4 bases and V by 4 bases; bases with no gene match: 16. This CDR3 has 19 amino acids. DNA for the CDR3: TGTGCCAGCAGCCCGACCCACTCCTCCGGGACAGGGGCATACAATGAGCAGTTCTTC. This translates into CASSPTHSSGTGAYNEQFF.

This clone was picked up one time. The V call is TRBV7-3, the J call TRBJ2-7; 9 nucleotides align to TRBD2. CDR1 is SGHTA and CDR2 is FQGTGA in the germline V gene. The J segment lost 3 bases and the V segment lost 4 bases, leaving 4 bases of the junction unmatched. This CDR3 comprises 14 residues. The CDR3 protein is CASSSSGAYYEQYF. The CDR3 DNA reads as TGTGCCAGCAGCTCTAGCGGGGCCTACTACGAGCAGTACTTC. The full variable domain, rest sourced from reference TRBV7-3 and TRBJ2-7, is GAGVSQTPSNKVTEKGKYVELRCDPISGHTALYWYRQSLGQGPEFLIYFQGTGAADDSGLPNDRFFAVRPEGSVSTLKIQRTERGDSAVYLCASSSSGAYYEQYFGPGTRLTVT.

Note on this clone: One end of the junction does not line up with germline, which may come from a read error. DNA of the CDR3: TGTGCCACGAGCAGCGGGAGGGCCGGGCAGTACTTC. This translates into CATSSGRAGQYF. This chain connects TRBV15 to TRBJ2-7; 10 nucleotides align to TRBD2. Germline CDR1 and CDR2: LNHNV and YYDKDF (reference sequence). The CDR3 contains 12 residues.

The chain uses TRBV5-6 and TRBJ2-6; no firm D call. V was clipped by 1 base and J by 2 bases, with 7 bases between them. Germline V gene lookup returns CDR1 SGHDT and CDR2 YYEEEE. The CDR3 sequence is 15 residues long. The chain's CDR3 is CASSLMAAGANVLTF. CDR3 nucleotide sequence: TGTGCCAGCAGCTTGATGGCTGCTGGGGCCAACGTCCTGACTTTC.

This clone was detected only once. This chain joins TRBV4-2 and TRBJ1-1; 8 bases are shared with TRBD1. The J segment lost 5 bases and the V segment lost 1 base, leaving 6 bases of the junction unmatched. CDR1 LGHNA and CDR2 YNFKEQ come from the germline V gene. The CDR3 consists of 15 residues. The CDR3 bases are TGTGCCAGCAGCCAAGGTACAGGGGGTGGTACTGAAGCTTTCTTT. This codes for CASSQGTGGGTEAFF.

This clone was observed a handful of times. This chain uses TRBV27 with TRBJ2-1, with 9 bases matching TRBD2. The CDR3 covers 14 residues. In germline, CDR1 is MNHEY, CDR2 SMNVEV (reference sequence). Trimming took 8 bases from V and 2 from J; bases not matched to a gene: 4. Here the CDR3 DNA reads TGTGCCAGCGGACCTAGCGGGACCTACAATGAGCAGTTCTTC. The encoded protein is CASGPSGTYNEQFF.

The table lists this clone with a count of one. The rearrangement joins TRBV11-3 to TRBJ2-2, with 7 bases identical to TRBD1. Trimming took 4 bases from V and 2 from J; bases not matched to a gene: 4. The CDR3 runs 15 residues. The germline gives CDR1 SGHNT, CDR2 YENEEA. The CDR3 DNA sequence: TGTGCCAGCAGCTACGACAGGGCCAACACCGGGGAGCTGTTTTTT. Residues: CASSYDRANTGELFF.

The CDR3 nucleotides are TGTGCCAGCAGCTTATATTTGAGGGCGGACACAGATACGCAGTATTTT. Translated: CASSLYLRADTDTQYF. The chain joins TRBV7-3 to TRBJ2-3; the D gene is possibly TRBD2 (5 bases). This CDR3 contains 16 residues. V gave up 2 bases and J gave up 2 bases, with 14 bases separating them. Germline V CDR1 and CDR2: SGHTA, FQGTGA.

The rearrangement uses TRBV12-3 or TRBV12-4 and TRBJ2-5; D perhaps matches TRBD1 (5 bases). The CDR3 is 13 residues long. V lost 10 bases, J lost 0 bases, and 12 bases lay in between. The CDR3 region has the DNA TGTGCCACAGGACAAAGTTACCAAGAGACCCAGTACTTC. Its translation: CATGQSYQETQYF.

The rearrangement joins TRBV7-2 to TRBJ2-1; 10 bases line up with TRBD2. V was clipped by 4 bases and J by 4 bases; unmatched bases: 7. The CDR3 is 16 amino acids. The germline V gene has CDR1 SGHTA and CDR2 FQGNSA. The CDR3 loop is CASSSSAGGVYNEQFF. The CDR3 nucleotides are TGTGCCAGCAGCTCCTCAGCGGGAGGGGTATACAATGAGCAGTTCTTC.

The chain is built from TRBV7-6 and TRBJ2-7; tentatively, D is TRBD1 (6 bases). V lost 1 base to trimming and J lost 4 bases, with 11 bases between them. The CDR3 extends over 14 amino acids. Germline loops: CDR1 SGHVS, CDR2 FNYEAQ. The CDR3 is CASSLVQQGYEQYF. CDR3 nucleotide sequence: TGTGCCAGCAGCTTAGTGCAACAGGGTTACGAGCAGTACTTC.

V is TRBV5-4 and J is TRBJ1-1; 11 bases are shared with TRBD1. The CDR3 consists of 15 residues. Germline values: CDR1 SGHNT, CDR2 YYREEE (reference sequence). J gave up 4 bases and V 4 bases, and 6 bases lay outside the gene matches. The CDR3 DNA follows: TGTGCCAGCAGCCCCGTGGGACAGGGGGGCACTGAAGCTTTCTTT. This sequence encodes CASSPVGQGGTEAFF.

The chain is built from TRBV6-6 and TRBJ2-3; D may be TRBD1 (5 bases). Trimming left V 2 bases short and J 5 bases short, with 11 bases between. The CDR3 is 14 amino acids. Germline V gives CDR1 MNHNY, CDR2 SVGAGI (reference sequence). The CDR3 loop reads CASSYGSQGDTQYF. In DNA, the CDR3 is TGTGCCAGCAGTTACGGCTCCCAGGGAGATACGCAGTATTTT.

The chain uses TRBV9 and TRBJ2-2, with 11 bases that match TRBD1. Trimming at V came to 4 bases and at J to 5 bases, leaving 7 bases not matched to a gene. The CDR3 loop spans 16 amino acids. Germline V gene sequence: CDR1 SGDLS, CDR2 YYNGEE. The CDR3 coding sequence is TGTGCCAGCAGCCTACGGACAGGGGGCAATACCGGGGAGCTGTTTTTT. Its translation: CASSLRTGGNTGELFF.

This clone was seen only a few times. The chain combines TRBV11-2 with TRBJ2-7; 8 positions agree with TRBD1. Per the germline V gene, CDR1 is SGHAT and CDR2 is FQNNGV. The ends lost 4 bases at V and 7 bases at J; junction bases unmatched: 3. This CDR3 region has 12 residues. The CDR3, as DNA: TGTGCCAGCAGCTCGTGGACAGGGGAGCAGTACTTC. Translating it yields CASSSWTGEQYF. The variable domain in full, completed from reference TRBV11-2 and TRBJ2-7, reads EAGVAQSPRYKIIEKRQSVAFWCNPISGHATLYWYQQILGQGPKLLIQFQNNGVVDDSQLPKDRFSAERLKGVDSTLKIQPAKLEDSAVYLCASSSWTGEQYFGPGTRLTVT.

CDR3 DNA sequence: TGTGCCAGTAGACCTCCCGGACAGCCTTTCTATGGCTACACCTTC. Translation gives CASRPPGQPFYGYTF. The chain employs TRBV19 and TRBJ1-2; D possibly corresponds to TRBD1 (6 bases). Trimming left V 6 bases short and J 4 bases short, with 18 bases between. This CDR3 has 15 amino acids. Germline V CDR1 and CDR2: LNHDA, SQIVND (reference sequence).

V gene TRBV2 combines with J gene TRBJ2-1, with D hard to call. Germline V gene sequence: CDR1 SNHLY, CDR2 FYNNEI. The length of the CDR3 is 14 residues. Trimming left V 6 bases short and J 5 bases short, with 14 bases between. CDR3 sequence: CASSQADLDNEQFF. The CDR3 DNA sequence: TGTGCCAGCAGCCAGGCAGACCTTGACAATGAGCAGTTCTTC.

In its sample, this clone was seen once. This sequence joins TRBV27 and TRBJ2-1; possibly TRBD2 for D (5 bases). CDR1 is MNHEY, CDR2 SMNVEV, per germline (reference sequence). Deletions cut 1 base from V and 1 base from J, with 14 bases between. The CDR3 sequence is 17 residues long. CDR3 protein: CASSLYVGKKSYNEQFF. CDR3 bases: TGTGCCAGCAGTTTATATGTCGGGAAGAAATCCTACAATGAGCAGTTCTTC.

The genes are TRBV5-1 and TRBJ2-2; TRBD2 matches at 7 bases. Germline loops: CDR1 SGHRS, CDR2 YFSETQ. The CDR3 covers 16 residues. After removal of 0 bases from V and 4 bases from J, the junction contained 6 bases not matched to a gene. The CDR3 nucleotides read TGCGCCAGCAGCTTGGAACGGGAGGCCTCCACCGGGGAGCTGTTTTTT. Translation: CASSLEREASTGELFF. Drawing the rest from reference TRBV5-1 and TRBJ2-2, the complete variable domain is KAGVTQTPRYLIKTRGQQVTLSCSPISGHRSVSWYQQTPGQGLQFLFEYFSETQRNKGNFPGRFSGRQFSNSRSEMNVSTLELGDSALYLCASSLEREASTGELFFGEGSRLTVL.

The chain links TRBV19 to TRBJ1-5; D might be TRBD1 (6 bases). Germline CDR1 and CDR2: LNHDA and SQIVND (reference sequence). With 6 bases removed from V and 4 bases from J, the gap between germline ends came to 16 bases. This CDR3 region has 15 residues. CDR3 in amino acids: CASRDRRGPNQPQHF. Written as DNA, the CDR3 is TGTGCCAGTAGGGACCGCAGGGGCCCTAATCAGCCCCAGCATTTT.

The chain links TRBV5-6 to TRBJ1-4; 7 bases line up with TRBD1. The CDR3 totals 14 residues. The J segment lost 7 bases and the V segment lost 4 bases, leaving 7 bases of the junction unmatched. Germline-derived CDR1 and CDR2 are SGHDT and YYEEEE. In DNA, the CDR3 is TGTGCCAGCAGCACTCAACGACAGGGTGAAAAACTGTTTTTT. This encodes CASSTQRQGEKLFF.

The V gene is TRBV5-6, the J gene TRBJ1-2, with TRBD1 matching 8 bases. This CDR3 contains 17 residues. V lost 2 bases and J lost 7; bases outside the gene matches: 16. Germline-derived CDR1 and CDR2 are SGHDT and YYEEEE. DNA for the CDR3: TGTGCCAGCAGCTTACCCGGGACAGGTGTCGTAACTACTGGCTACACCTTC. Protein product: CASSLPGTGVVTTGYTF. The full variable domain, its missing parts supplied by reference TRBV5-6 and TRBJ1-2, is DAGVTQSPTHLIKTRGQQVTLRCSPKSGHDTVSWYQQALGQGPQFIFQYYEEEERQRGNFPDRFSGHQFPNYSSELNVNALLLGDSALYLCASSLPGTGVVTTGYTFGSGTRLTVV.

This clone occurred a few times. The chain has TRBV3-1 (or the pseudogene TRBV3-2) and TRBJ2-3; 10 bases are shared with TRBD2. The CDR3 is made up of 15 amino acids. Trimming cost V 5 bases and J 4 bases; bases outside gene matches: 6. CDR1 LGHDT and CDR2 YNNKEL come from the germline V gene (reference sequence). CDR3: CASSVWSGRADTQYF. CDR3 coding DNA: TGTGCCAGCAGCGTCTGGAGCGGGAGGGCAGATACGCAGTATTTT.

This clone was counted between two and nine times. This chain uses TRBV27 with TRBJ2-7; the match to TRBD2 covers 8 bases. J gave up 3 bases and V 9 bases, and 10 bases lay outside the gene matches. The CDR3 extends over 14 amino acids. CDR1 is MNHEY, CDR2 SMNVEV, per germline (reference sequence). Here the CDR3 reads CARGVGGAHYEQYF. As DNA, the CDR3 is TGTGCCAGGGGGGTCGGGGGGGCGCACTACGAGCAGTACTTC.